This TCR beta chain is drawn from a study of blood T cell repertoires in COVID-19. Study context: COVID-19 samples, acute and convalescent, were from the United States, Italy and Spain. PBMCs, B-cell-depleted T cells, or T cells were the source of the cDNA or gDNA that made up the material.

Here immunoSEQ multiplex PCR was the method, and the copy in TCRdb shows in-frame clones only, minus some. The data show fewer than 300,000 clones, 81% seen once. The material sequenced was peripheral blood. This TCR was recovered from a woman aged 60-75 years with active or convalescent COVID-19.

This CDR3 reads CASSLGADRENTEAFF. The CDR3 coding sequence is TGTGCCAGCAGCTTAGGCGCGGACAGGGAGAACACTGAAGCTTTCTTT. This chain links TRBV11-2 with TRBJ1-1; the match to TRBD1 covers 8 bases. The germline CDR1 and CDR2 sequences are SGHAT and FQNNGV. This CDR3 spans 16 amino acids. After removal of 1 base from V and 1 base from J, the junction contained 5 bases not matched to a gene. The full variable domain, rest sourced from reference TRBV11-2 and TRBJ1-1, is EAGVAQSPRYKIIEKRQSVAFWCNPISGHATLYWYQQILGQGPKLLIQFQNNGVVDDSQLPKDRFSAERLKGVDSTLKIQPAKLEDSAVYLCASSLGADRENTEAFFGQGTRLTVV.